These T cell receptor beta chains were read from a single sample in a study of cytomegalovirus exposure and HLA in healthy donors. This table comes from immunoSEQ multiplex PCR, and its TCRdb copy is limited to in-frame clones, with some not included. The sample comprises about 240,000 clones, over 75% of which are singletons, and 0.47% rests with the top ten. Sequencing input: PBMCs. The receptor set was obtained from a boy under 18 in good health and CMV-seronegative. Both conserved end residues are part of each CDR3. The D gene is left open where the match is weak. The size field is filled for only some rows; it gives once, few, many or a size class.

cdr3_nt,cdr3_aa,j_call,d_call,v_call,clone_size
TGTGCCAGCAGCTTGAAGTCGGGGTCCTTTAACTATGGCTACACCTTC,CASSLKSGSFNYGYTF,TRBJ1-2,-,TRBV5-6,-
TGTGCCAGCAGTATAGGGGGCAAAGACTATGGCTACACCTTC,CASSIGGKDYGYTF,TRBJ1-2,TRBD1,TRBV6-6,-
TGTGCCAGCAGTTACTCCTCGGGTAGCTATGGCTACACCTTC,CASSYSSGSYGYTF,TRBJ1-2,-,TRBV6-6,few
TGTGCCATCAGTGAGTCCGGGACATCCAACTATGGCTACACCTTC,CAISESGTSNYGYTF,TRBJ1-2,-,TRBV10-3,-
TGTGCCATCAGGACGACAGAGTCCTTTGGGGGCTACACCTTC,CAIRTTESFGGYTF,TRBJ1-2,-,TRBV10-3,once
TGTGCCAGCAGTGAAGCGATAGCGGGAGCCTACGAGCAGTACTTC,CASSEAIAGAYEQYF,TRBJ2-7,TRBD2,TRBV6-1,-
TGTGCCACTGCCTGGGAGTCCTCCTACGAGCAGTACTTC,CATAWESSYEQYF,TRBJ2-7,-,TRBV19,-
TGTGCCTGGAGTGCCTACACTGAAGCTTTCTTT,CAWSAYTEAFF,TRBJ1-1,-,TRBV30,-
TGTGCCAGCAGTCCTAGAAGGCGGGGGGGCGTTAGGAATGAGCAGTTCTTC,CASSPRRRGGVRNEQFF,TRBJ2-1,TRBD2,TRBV27,-
TGTGCCACCAGCAATGGCGACAGGGTGGCCTCCTACGAGCAGTACTTC,CATSNGDRVASYEQYF,TRBJ2-7,TRBD1,TRBV15,-
TGTGCCAGCGGCTGGGCTATCCTAACTCACAATGAGCAGTTCTTC,CASGWAILTHNEQFF,TRBJ2-1,-,TRBV11-2,-
TGTGCCAGCAGCGGTGGACTAGCGGCACGGGAGACCCAGTACTTC,CASSGGLAARETQYF,TRBJ2-5,TRBD2,TRBV5-4,-
TGTGCCAGCAGCCGGCAGGGCTACAATGAGCAGTTCTTC,CASSRQGYNEQFF,TRBJ2-1,-,TRBV4-2,-
TGTGCCATCAGGGACAGGAGCTACGAGCAGTACTTC,CAIRDRSYEQYF,TRBJ2-7,TRBD1,TRBV10-3,-
TGTGCCTGGGCGACAGGTTTCTCTGGAAACACCATATATTTT,CAWATGFSGNTIYF,TRBJ1-3,-,TRBV30,-
TGTGCCACTTACAGGCGACAGGTCTCTGGGGCCAACGTCCTGACTTTC,CATYRRQVSGANVLTF,TRBJ2-6,-,TRBV15,-
TGTGCCTGGAAACCGGACTATGGCTACACCTTC,CAWKPDYGYTF,TRBJ1-2,-,TRBV30,-
TGTGCCAGCAGTTTTCTGATCGGGGGTAAGGAAGAGACCCAGTACTTC,CASSFLIGGKEETQYF,TRBJ2-5,-,TRBV6-5,-
TGCAGTGTAGGGGCTCAATATGGCTACACCTTC,CSVGAQYGYTF,TRBJ1-2,-,TRBV20-1,-
TGTGCCAGCAGTTTATTAGCTAGGGGGGGCACTGAAGCTTTCTTT,CASSLLARGGTEAFF,TRBJ1-1,-,TRBV27,-
TGTGCCAGCTCGGGGTATGGAAACACCATATATTTT,CASSGYGNTIYF,TRBJ1-3,-,TRBV7-6,-
TGTGCCAGCGGGGACTATAGGGGCTACACCTTC,CASGDYRGYTF,TRBJ1-2,-,TRBV7-9,-
TGCAGCGTTGAGGACAGGATTTTCAACGAGCAGTACTTC,CSVEDRIFNEQYF,TRBJ2-7,TRBD1,TRBV29-1,-
TGTGCCTGGAGTGGAGGAGGGGCCTACGATCCTTTCTTT,CAWSGGGAYDPFF,TRBJ1-1,-,TRBV30,-
TGTGCCAGCAGTGATTCGCTGACGGAGGACGAGCAGTACTTC,CASSDSLTEDEQYF,TRBJ2-7,-,TRBV2,-
TGTGCCAGCACCCTAGCCATGGCAGGCTCTGAAGCTTTCTTT,CASTLAMAGSEAFF,TRBJ1-1,-,TRBV6-5,few
TGCAGCGTTGAAGACACAGCAGAAGCTTTCTTT,CSVEDTAEAFF,TRBJ1-1,-,TRBV29-1,-
TGTGCCAGTAGTATAGATCTGGGGGGGCTTTTGGCCAACGTCCTGACTTTC,CASSIDLGGLLANVLTF,TRBJ2-6,-,TRBV19,-
TGTGCCAGCAGCCCTAGTGGGGACAGTAATTCACCCCTCCACTTT,CASSPSGDSNSPLHF,TRBJ1-6,TRBD1,TRBV7-9,-
TGTGCCAGCAGCTTGGTAGGTCCCGGAGGGGTAGGCTACACCTTC,CASSLVGPGGVGYTF,TRBJ1-2,-,TRBV5-8,-
TGCGCCAGCAGCTTAGGACTACCGTACACCACATACAATGAGCAGTTCTTC,CASSLGLPYTTYNEQFF,TRBJ2-1,-,TRBV5-1,-
TGTGCCAGCAGCCCCCAAGGGAGTGGGTCCTACGAGCAGTACTTC,CASSPQGSGSYEQYF,TRBJ2-7,-,TRBV7-2,few
TGTGCCAGTAGCTCCGGGACAGGGGGAGAAAAACTGTTTTTT,CASSSGTGGEKLFF,TRBJ1-4,TRBD1,TRBV19,-